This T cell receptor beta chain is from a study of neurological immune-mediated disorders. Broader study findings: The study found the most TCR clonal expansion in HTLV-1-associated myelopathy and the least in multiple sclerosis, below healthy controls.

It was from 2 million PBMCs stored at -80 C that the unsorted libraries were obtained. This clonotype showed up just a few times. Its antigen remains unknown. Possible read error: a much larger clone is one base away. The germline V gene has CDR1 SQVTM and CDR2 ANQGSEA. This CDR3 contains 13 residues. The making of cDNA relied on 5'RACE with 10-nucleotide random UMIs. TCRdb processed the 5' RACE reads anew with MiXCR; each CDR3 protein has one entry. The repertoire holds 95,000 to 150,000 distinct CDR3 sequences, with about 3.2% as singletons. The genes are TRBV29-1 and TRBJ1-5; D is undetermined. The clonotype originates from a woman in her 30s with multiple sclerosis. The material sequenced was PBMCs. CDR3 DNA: TGCAGCGTTGTCACGGCACCCAATCAGCACCAGCATTTT. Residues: CSVVTAPNQHQHF. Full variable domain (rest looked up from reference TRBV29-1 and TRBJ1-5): SAVISQKPSRDICQRGTSLTIQCQVDSQVTMMFWYRQQPGQSLTLIATANQGSEATYESGFVIDKFPISRPNLTFSTLTVSNMSPEDSSIYLCSVVTAPNQHQHFGDGTRLSIL.